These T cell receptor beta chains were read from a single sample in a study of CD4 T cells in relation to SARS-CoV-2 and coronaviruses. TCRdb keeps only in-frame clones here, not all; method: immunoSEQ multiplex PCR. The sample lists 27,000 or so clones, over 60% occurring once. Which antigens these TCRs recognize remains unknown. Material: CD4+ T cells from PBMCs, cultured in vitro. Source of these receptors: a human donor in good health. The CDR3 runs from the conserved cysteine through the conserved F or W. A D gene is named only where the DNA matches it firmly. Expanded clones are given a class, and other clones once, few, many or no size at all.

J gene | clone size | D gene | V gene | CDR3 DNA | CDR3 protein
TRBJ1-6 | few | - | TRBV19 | TGTGCCAGTAGGTCAGACGGAAATTCACCCCTCCACTTT | CASRSDGNSPLHF
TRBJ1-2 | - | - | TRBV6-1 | TGTGCCAGCCGCGAAGATCCTAACAGGGTAGTAAGGGGCTACACCTTC | CASREDPNRVVRGYTF
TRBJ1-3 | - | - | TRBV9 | TGTGCCAGCAGCGTAGCTCTCGGGGACTCTGGAAACACCATATATTTT | CASSVALGDSGNTIYF
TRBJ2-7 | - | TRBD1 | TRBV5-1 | TGCGCCAGCAGATGGGGACAGGGTTCCTACGAGCAGTACTTC | CASRWGQGSYEQYF
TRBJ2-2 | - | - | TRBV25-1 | TGTGCCAGCAGGAGCACTTCCGGGGAGCTGTTTTTT | CASRSTSGELFF
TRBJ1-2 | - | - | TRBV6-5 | TGTGCCAGCAGTCGCGACAGAGTCTATGGCTACACCTTC | CASSRDRVYGYTF
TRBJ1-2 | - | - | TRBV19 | TGTGCCAGTATCAAGACCGCGGGGGACCCCGCCGGCTACACCTTC | CASIKTAGDPAGYTF
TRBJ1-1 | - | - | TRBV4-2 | TGTGCCAGCAGCCAAGATACTGAAGCTTTCTTT | CASSQDTEAFF
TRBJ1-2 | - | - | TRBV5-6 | TGTGCCAGCAGCAAAAACAGCTATGGCTACACCTTC | CASSKNSYGYTF
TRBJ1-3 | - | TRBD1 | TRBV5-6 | TGTGCCAGCAGCGGCTCAGGGGGCAACGGAAACACCATATATTTT | CASSGSGGNGNTIYF
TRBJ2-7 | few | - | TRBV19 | TGTGCCAGTCGCCGGGACACATACTCCTACGAGCAGTACTTC | CASRRDTYSYEQYF
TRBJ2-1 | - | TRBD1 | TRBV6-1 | TGTGCCAGCAGTGAAGTTGGGACAGGGGGCATTAATGAGCAGTTCTTC | CASSEVGTGGINEQFF
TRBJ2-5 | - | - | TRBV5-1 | TGCGCCAGCAGCTTGGGTTTTACGTCCCGGGAGACCCAGTACTTC | CASSLGFTSRETQYF
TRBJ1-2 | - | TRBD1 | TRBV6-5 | TGTGCCAGCAGCCGGACAGGGTTCAATGGCTACACCTTC | CASSRTGFNGYTF
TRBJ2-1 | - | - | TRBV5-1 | TGCGCCAGCAGCCCCGGTACACAGGTACCTGAGGAGCAGTTCTTC | CASSPGTQVPEEQFF
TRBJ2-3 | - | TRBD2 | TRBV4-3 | TGCGCCAGCAGCACCAGAGCGGGAGGTTCTGATACGCAGTATTTT | CASSTRAGGSDTQYF
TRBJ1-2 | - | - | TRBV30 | TGTGCCTGGAGTGGCGGTACCTATGGCTACACCTTC | CAWSGGTYGYTF
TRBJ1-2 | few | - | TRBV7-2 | TGTGCCAGCAGCTCCCGAGGAGGGCCGAAAGGCTACACCTTC | CASSSRGGPKGYTF
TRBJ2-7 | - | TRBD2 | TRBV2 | TGTGCCAGCAGTCCACGGAGCGGGGCCTCCTACGAGCAGTACTTC | CASSPRSGASYEQYF
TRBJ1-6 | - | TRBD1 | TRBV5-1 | TGCGCCAGCACGGATTCCAGGGGGCCCTATAATTCACCCCTCCACTTT | CASTDSRGPYNSPLHF
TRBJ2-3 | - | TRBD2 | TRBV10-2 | TGCGCCAGCAGTGATGCGGGGGGCACAGATACGCAGTATTTT | CASSDAGGTDTQYF
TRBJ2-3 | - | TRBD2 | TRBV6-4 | TGTGCCAGCCCAAAGAAGCCTAGCGGGGGGGCGGATACGCAGTATTTT | CASPKKPSGGADTQYF
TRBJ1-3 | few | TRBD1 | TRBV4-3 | TGCGCCAGCAGCCAAACCGGGACAGCGGGAAACACCATATATTTT | CASSQTGTAGNTIYF
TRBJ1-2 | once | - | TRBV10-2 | TGCGCCAGCAGTGAGTCGTGGGGGGCGGGCGGCTACACCTTC | CASSESWGAGGYTF
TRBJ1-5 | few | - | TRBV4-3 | TGCGCCAGCAGCCAAGATCTTGGGGGCGTTCAGCCCCAGCATTTT | CASSQDLGGVQPQHF